This T cell receptor (beta chain) comes out of a study of CD8+CD57+ T cells in acquired aplastic anemia. Study as a whole: Isolated CD4+ and CD8+ cells, once sorted, yielded DNA averaging roughly 3 ug. Study observations and caveats: Patients and controls had in common 25 to 35 CD8+ CDR3 sequences.

This clonotype was detected many times. Its antigen is as yet unknown. Selection for sequencing was limited to patients who had shown CD8+CD57+ cell expansion by flow cytometry. The diagnosis in all patients was severe acquired aplastic anemia. Patients had received no therapy at the time of blood sampling. Trimming removed 11 bases from V and 7 bases from J; junction bases left unmatched: 11. The CDR3 consists of 13 residues. TCR beta VDJ and CDR3 profiles were obtained from a genomic DNA template. From the reads, TCRdb called clonotypes with MiXCR, one entry per CDR3 protein. This table has 150,000 or so distinct CDR3 sequences, less than 50% appearing once.

The sample comprised sorted CD4+, CD8+, or CD8+CD57+ T cells (not recorded which) from PBMCs. V usage is TRBV12-3 or TRBV12-4 and J usage is TRBJ2-1, with 7 bases lining up with TRBD1. This clonotype was obtained from a human donor with aplastic anemia. As DNA, the CDR3 is TGTGCCTCAAGAGGGGGCCAGGGGAATGAGCAGTTCTTC. This translates into CASRGGQGNEQFF.